This is a list of T cell receptor beta chains from one sample in a study of blood T cell repertoires in COVID-19. The protocol was immunoSEQ multiplex PCR, while the TCRdb copy is restricted to in-frame clones and leaves out a portion. The table records under 450,000 clones, 81% of them present only once. The sample comprised peripheral blood. The receptor source for this set is a human donor with acute or convalescent COVID-19. The donor label of this sample is uncertain. Both conserved end residues are part of each CDR3. The D gene is left open where the match is weak.

CDR3: CASSYRLARDTDTQYF
D: TRBD2
V: TRBV6-5
J: TRBJ2-3

CDR3: CATSRGSTGELFF
D: -
V: TRBV24-1
J: TRBJ2-2

CDR3: CASCRQGAKTQYF
D: TRBD1
V: TRBV2
J: TRBJ2-5

CDR3: CASSPPRQGGRTNEKLFF
D: -
V: TRBV18
J: TRBJ1-4

CDR3: CASSSSIATRDEQYF
D: -
V: TRBV7-2
J: TRBJ2-7

CDR3: CATSDPAGQPQHF
D: -
V: TRBV24-1
J: TRBJ1-5

CDR3: CASGKNDRNTEAFF
D: -
V: TRBV27
J: TRBJ1-1

CDR3: CASSYATGLRGYTF
D: -
V: TRBV6-5
J: TRBJ1-2

CDR3: CASSSPGGQGSYEQYF
D: -
V: TRBV5-4
J: TRBJ2-7

CDR3: CASSLRQGRTMNTEAFF
D: TRBD1
V: TRBV19
J: TRBJ1-1

CDR3: CASSSPRGQVGRTEAFF
D: TRBD1
V: TRBV28
J: TRBJ1-1

CDR3: CASSPVPDEQYF
D: -
V: TRBV28
J: TRBJ2-7

CDR3: CASSIEGQVVDTGELFF
D: TRBD1
V: TRBV19
J: TRBJ2-2